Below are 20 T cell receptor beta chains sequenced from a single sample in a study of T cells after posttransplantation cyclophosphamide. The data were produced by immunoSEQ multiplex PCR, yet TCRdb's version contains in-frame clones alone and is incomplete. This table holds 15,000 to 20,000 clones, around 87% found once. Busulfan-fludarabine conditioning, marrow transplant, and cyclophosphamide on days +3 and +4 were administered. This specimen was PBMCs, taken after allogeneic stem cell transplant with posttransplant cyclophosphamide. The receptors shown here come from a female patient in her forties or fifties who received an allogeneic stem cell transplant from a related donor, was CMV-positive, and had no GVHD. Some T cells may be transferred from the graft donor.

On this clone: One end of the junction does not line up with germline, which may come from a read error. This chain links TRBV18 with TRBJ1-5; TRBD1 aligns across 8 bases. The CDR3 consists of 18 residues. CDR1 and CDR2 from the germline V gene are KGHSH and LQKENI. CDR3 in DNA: TGTGCCAGCTCACCGCGCCAGACAGGGGAGTATAGCAATCAGCCCCGGCATTTT. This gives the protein CASSPRQTGEYSNQPRHF.

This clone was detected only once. CDR3 protein: CASSGESSNQPQHF. As DNA, the CDR3 is TGCGCCAGCTCGGGGGAATCTAGCAATCAGCCCCAGCATTTT. The chain combines TRBV10-1 with TRBJ1-5; tentatively, D is TRBD1 (5 bases). The CDR3 covers 14 residues. Germline V gene lookup returns CDR1 WNHNN and CDR2 SYGVQD (reference sequence). Trimming stripped 8 bases from V and 0 bases from J, with 11 bases between.

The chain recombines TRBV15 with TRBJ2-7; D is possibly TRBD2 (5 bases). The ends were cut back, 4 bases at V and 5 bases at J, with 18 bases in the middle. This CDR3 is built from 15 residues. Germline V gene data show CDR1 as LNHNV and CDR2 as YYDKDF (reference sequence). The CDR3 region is CATSTDISELHEQYF. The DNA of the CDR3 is TGTGCCACCAGCACCGATATTAGCGAGCTCCACGAGCAGTACTTC.

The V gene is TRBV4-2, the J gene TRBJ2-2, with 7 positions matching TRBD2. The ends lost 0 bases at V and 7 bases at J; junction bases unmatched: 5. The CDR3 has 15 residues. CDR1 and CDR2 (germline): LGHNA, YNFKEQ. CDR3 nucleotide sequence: TGTGCCAGCAGCCAAGAAGGACTAGTTGTCGGGGAGCTGTTTTTT. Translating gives CASSQEGLVVGELFF.

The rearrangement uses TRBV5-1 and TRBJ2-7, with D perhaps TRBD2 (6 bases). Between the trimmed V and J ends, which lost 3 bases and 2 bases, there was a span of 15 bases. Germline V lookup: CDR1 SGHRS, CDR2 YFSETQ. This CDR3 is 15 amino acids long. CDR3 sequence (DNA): TGCGCCAGCAGCTCCCGGGGGACTGGAACCTACGAGCAGTACTTC. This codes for CASSSRGTGTYEQYF.

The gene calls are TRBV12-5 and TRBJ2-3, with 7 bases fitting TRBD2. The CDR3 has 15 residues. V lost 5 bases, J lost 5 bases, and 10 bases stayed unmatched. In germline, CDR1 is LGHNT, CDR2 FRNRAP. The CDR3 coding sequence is TGTGCTAGTGGTCTCTCAGCGGGAAGGGTAGATACGCAGTATTTT. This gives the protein CASGLSAGRVDTQYF.

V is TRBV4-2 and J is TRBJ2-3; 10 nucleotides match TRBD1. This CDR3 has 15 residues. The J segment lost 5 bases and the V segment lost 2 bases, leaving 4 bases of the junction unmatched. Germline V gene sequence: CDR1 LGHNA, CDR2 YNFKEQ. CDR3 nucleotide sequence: TGTGCCAGCAGCCAAACCGGGACAGGGGTAGATACGCAGTATTTT. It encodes CASSQTGTGVDTQYF.

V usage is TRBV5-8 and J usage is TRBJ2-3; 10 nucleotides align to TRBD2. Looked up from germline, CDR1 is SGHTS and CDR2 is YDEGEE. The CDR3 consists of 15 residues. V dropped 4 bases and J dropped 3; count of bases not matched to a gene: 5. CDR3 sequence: CASSPSGSVTDTQYF. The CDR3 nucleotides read TGTGCCAGCAGCCCTAGCGGGAGTGTAACAGATACGCAGTATTTT.

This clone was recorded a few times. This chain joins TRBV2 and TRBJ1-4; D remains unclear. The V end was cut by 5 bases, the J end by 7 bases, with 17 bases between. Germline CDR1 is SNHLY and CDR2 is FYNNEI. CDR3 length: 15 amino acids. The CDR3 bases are TGTGCCAGCAGTCCAACGGGAAGGGAAACTGAAAAACTGTTTTTT. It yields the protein CASSPTGRETEKLFF.

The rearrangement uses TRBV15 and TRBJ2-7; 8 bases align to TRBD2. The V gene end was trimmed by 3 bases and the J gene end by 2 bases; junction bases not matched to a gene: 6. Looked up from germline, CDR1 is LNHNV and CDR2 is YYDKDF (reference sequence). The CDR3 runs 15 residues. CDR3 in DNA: TGTGCCACCAGCAGTCGTACGGGAGGGCCCTACGAGCAGTACTTC. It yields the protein CATSSRTGGPYEQYF.

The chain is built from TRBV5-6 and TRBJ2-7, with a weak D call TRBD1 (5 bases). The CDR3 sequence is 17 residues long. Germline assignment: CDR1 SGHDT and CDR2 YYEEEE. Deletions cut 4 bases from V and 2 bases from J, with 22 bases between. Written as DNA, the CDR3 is TGTGCCAGCAGCCCCCCCTTTTTTAGGGGTGGGCCCTACGAGCAGTACTTC. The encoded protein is CASSPPFFRGGPYEQYF.

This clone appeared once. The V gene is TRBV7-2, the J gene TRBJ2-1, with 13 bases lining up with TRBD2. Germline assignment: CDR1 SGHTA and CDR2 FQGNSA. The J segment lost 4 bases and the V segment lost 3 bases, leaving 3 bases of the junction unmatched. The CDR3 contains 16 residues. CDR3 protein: CASSLGLAGRYNEQFF. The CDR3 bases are TGTGCCAGCAGCTTGGGACTAGCGGGGAGATACAATGAGCAGTTCTTC.

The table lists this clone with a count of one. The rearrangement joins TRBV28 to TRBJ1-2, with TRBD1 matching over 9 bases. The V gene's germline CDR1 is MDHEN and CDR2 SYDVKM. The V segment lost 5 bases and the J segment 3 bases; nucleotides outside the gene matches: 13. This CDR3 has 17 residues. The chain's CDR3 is CASSLRYHRGLDYGYTF. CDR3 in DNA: TGTGCCAGCAGTCTACGTTATCACAGGGGGCTTGACTATGGCTACACCTTC.

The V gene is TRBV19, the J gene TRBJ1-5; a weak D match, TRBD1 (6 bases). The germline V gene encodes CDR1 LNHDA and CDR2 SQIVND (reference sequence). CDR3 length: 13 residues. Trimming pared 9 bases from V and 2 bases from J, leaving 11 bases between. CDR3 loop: CASRDIGNQPQHF. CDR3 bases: TGTGCCAGCCGGGACATAGGCAATCAGCCCCAGCATTTT.

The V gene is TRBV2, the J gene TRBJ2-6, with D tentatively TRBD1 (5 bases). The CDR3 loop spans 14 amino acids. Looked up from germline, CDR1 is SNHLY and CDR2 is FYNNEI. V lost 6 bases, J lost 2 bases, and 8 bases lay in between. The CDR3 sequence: CASSRVPGANVLTF. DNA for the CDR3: TGTGCCAGCAGCAGGGTTCCTGGGGCCAACGTCCTGACTTTC.

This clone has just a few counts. CDR3 bases: TGTGCCAGCAACCGACAGGGAATTAATACAGATACGCAGTATTTT. Translating gives CASNRQGINTDTQYF. This chain links TRBV7-2 with TRBJ2-3; 7 nucleotides agree with TRBD1. With 7 bases clipped from V and 3 bases from J, the junction kept 10 bases outside the gene matches. CDR1 and CDR2 from the germline V gene are SGHTA and FQGNSA. The CDR3 is 15 residues long.

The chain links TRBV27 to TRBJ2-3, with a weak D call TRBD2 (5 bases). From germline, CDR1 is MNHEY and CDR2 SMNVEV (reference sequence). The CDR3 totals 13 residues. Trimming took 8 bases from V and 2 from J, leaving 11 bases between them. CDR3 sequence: CASQTTNTDTQYF. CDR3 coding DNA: TGTGCCAGCCAGACTACTAACACAGATACGCAGTATTTT.

The CDR3 DNA follows: TGCGCCAGCAGCTTGGTCCCGGGACTAGCGGGAGGCCCTGATACGCAGTATTTT. It specifies CASSLVPGLAGGPDTQYF. The chain is built from TRBV5-1 and TRBJ2-3; 15 positions match TRBD2. The CDR3 runs 18 residues. Germline CDR1 is SGHRS and CDR2 is YFSETQ. Trimming at V came to 0 bases and at J to 6 bases, leaving 8 bases not matched to a gene.

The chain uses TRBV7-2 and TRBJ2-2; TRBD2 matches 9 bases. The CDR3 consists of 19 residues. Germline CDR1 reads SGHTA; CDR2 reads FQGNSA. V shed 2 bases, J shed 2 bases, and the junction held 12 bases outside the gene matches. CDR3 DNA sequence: TGTGCCAGCAGCTTAAAGTGGGCGGGAGGGCCGGTAAACACCGGGGAGCTGTTTTTT. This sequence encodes CASSLKWAGGPVNTGELFF.

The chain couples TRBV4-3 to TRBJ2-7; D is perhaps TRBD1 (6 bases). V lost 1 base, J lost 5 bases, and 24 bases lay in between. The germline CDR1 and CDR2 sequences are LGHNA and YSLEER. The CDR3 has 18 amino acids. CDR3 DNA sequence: TGCGCCAGCAGCCAAGCCTTACACTGGGTGGGGGCTGACCACGAGCAGTACTTC. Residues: CASSQALHWVGADHEQYF.